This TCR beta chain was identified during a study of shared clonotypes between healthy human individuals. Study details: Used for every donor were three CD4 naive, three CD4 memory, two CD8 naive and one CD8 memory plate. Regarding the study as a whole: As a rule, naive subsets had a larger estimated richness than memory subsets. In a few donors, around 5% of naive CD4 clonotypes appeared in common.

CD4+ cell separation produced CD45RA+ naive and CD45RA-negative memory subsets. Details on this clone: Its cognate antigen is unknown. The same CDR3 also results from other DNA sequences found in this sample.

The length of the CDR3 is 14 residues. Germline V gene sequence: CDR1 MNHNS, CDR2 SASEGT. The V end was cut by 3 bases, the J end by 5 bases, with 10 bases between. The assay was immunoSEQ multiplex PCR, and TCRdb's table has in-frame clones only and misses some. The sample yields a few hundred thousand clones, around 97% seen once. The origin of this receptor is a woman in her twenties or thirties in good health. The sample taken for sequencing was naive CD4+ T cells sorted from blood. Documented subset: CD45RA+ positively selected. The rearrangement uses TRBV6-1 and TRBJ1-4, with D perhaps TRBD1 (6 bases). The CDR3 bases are TGTGCCAGCAGTGAGGACAGACTAAATGAAAAACTGTTTTTT. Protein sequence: CASSEDRLNEKLFF.